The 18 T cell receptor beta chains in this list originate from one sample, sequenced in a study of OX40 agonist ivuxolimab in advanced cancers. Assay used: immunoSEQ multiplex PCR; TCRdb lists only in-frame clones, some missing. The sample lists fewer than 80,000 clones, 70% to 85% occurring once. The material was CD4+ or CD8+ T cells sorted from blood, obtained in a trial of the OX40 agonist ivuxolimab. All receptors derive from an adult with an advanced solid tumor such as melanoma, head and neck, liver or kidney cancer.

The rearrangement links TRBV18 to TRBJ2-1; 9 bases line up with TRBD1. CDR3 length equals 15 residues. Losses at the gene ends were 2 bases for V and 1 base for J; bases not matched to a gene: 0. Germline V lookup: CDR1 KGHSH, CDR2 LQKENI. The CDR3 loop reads CASSPGTGSYNEQFF. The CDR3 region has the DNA TGTGCCAGCTCACCAGGGACAGGGTCCTACAATGAGCAGTTCTTC.

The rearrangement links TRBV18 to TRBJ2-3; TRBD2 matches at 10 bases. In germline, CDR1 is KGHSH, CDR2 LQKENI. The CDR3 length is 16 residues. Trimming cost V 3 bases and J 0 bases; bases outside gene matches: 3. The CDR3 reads CASSPTSGVSTDTQYF. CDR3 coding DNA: TGTGCCAGCTCACCTACTAGCGGGGTTAGCACAGATACGCAGTATTTT.

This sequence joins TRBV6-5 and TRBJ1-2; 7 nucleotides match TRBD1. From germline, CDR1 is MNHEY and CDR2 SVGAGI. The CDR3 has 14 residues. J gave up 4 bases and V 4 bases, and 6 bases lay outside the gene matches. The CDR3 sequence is CASSSPTGSYGYTF. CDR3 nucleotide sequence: TGTGCCAGCAGTTCCCCGACAGGGTCCTATGGCTACACCTTC.

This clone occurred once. The CDR3 spells CASSQRTGHYEQYF. Here the CDR3 DNA reads TGTGCCAGTAGTCAAAGGACAGGGCACTACGAGCAGTACTTC. The V call is TRBV19, the J call TRBJ2-7, with 8 positions matching TRBD1. The CDR3 is 14 amino acids. From germline, CDR1 is LNHDA and CDR2 SQIVND (reference sequence). Trimming at V came to 5 bases and at J to 3 bases, leaving 6 bases not matched to a gene.

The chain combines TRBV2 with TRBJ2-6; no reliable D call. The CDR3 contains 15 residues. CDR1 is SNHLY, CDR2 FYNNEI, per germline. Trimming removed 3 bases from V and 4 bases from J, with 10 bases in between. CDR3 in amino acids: CASSDGPGGANVLTF. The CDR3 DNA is TGTGCCAGCAGTGATGGGCCCGGGGGGGCCAACGTCCTGACTTTC.

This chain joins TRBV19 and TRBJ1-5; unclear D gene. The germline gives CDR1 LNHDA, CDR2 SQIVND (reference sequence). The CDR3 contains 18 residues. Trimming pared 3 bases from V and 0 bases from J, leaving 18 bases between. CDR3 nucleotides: TGTGCCAGTAGTATTTCGGCAGGACTCGCGGATAGCAATCAGCCCCAGCATTTT. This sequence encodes CASSISAGLADSNQPQHF.

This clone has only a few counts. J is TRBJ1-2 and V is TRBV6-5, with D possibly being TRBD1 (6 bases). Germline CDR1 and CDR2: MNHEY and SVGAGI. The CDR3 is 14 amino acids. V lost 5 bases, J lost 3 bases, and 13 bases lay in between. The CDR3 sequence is CASSHRDTDYGYTF. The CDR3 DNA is TGTGCCAGCAGTCATAGGGACACGGACTATGGCTACACCTTC.

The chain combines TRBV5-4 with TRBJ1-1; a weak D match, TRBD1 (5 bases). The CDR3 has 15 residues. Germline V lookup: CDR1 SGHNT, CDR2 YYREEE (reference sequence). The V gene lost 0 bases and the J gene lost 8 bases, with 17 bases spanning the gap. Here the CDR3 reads CASSLGQGYHREAFF. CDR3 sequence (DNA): TGTGCCAGCAGCTTGGGTCAGGGTTATCACCGAGAAGCTTTCTTT.

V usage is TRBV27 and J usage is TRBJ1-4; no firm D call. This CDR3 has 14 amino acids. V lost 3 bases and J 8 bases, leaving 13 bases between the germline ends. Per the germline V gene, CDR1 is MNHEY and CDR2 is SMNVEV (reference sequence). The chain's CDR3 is CASSFYPSREKLFF. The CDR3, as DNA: TGTGCCAGCAGTTTCTACCCCAGTAGGGAAAAACTGTTTTTT.

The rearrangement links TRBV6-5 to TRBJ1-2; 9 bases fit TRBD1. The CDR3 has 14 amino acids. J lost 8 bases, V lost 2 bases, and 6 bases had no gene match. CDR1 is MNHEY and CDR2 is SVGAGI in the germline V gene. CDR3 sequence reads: CASSYQQGAYGYTF. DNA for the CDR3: TGTGCCAGCAGTTACCAACAGGGGGCGTACGGCTACACCTTC.

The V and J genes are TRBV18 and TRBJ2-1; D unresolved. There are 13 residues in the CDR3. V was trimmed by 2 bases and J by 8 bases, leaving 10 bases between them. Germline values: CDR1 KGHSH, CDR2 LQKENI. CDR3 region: CASSPGLGYEQFF. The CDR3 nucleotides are TGTGCCAGCTCACCAGGGCTGGGATATGAGCAGTTCTTC.

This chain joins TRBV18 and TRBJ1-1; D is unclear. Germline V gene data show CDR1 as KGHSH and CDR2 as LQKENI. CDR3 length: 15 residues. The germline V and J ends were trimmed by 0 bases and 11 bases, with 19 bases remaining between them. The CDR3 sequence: CASSPPVGIHIGAFF. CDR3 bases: TGTGCCAGCTCACCACCAGTTGGAATCCATATCGGGGCTTTCTTT.

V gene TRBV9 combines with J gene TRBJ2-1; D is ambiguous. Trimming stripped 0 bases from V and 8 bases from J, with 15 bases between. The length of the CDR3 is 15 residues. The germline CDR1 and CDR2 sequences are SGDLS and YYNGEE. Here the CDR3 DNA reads TGTGCCAGCAGCGTAGGCATAGCCGAAGGCTATGAGCAGTTCTTC. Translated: CASSVGIAEGYEQFF.

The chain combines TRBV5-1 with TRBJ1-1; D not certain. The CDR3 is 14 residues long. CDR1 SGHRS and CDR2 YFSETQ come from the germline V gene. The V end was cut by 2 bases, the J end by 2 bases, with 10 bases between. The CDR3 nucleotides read TGCGCCAGCAGCTTCGACATACTTAACACTGAAGCTTTCTTT. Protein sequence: CASSFDILNTEAFF. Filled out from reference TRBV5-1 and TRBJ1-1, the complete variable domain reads KAGVTQTPRYLIKTRGQQVTLSCSPISGHRSVSWYQQTPGQGLQFLFEYFSETQRNKGNFPGRFSGRQFSNSRSEMNVSTLELGDSALYLCASSFDILNTEAFFGQGTRLTVV.

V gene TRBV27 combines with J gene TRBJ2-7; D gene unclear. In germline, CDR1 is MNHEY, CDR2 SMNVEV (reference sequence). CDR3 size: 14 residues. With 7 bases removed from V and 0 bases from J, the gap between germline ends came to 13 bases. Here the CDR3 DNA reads TGTGCCAGCAAGTATGGACCTTACTCCTACGAGCAGTACTTC. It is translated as CASKYGPYSYEQYF.

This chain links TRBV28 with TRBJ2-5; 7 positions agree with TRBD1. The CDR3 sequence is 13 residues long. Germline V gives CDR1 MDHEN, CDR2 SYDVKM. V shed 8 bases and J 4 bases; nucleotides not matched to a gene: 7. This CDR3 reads CASSRQGLETQYF. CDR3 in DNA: TGTGCCAGCTCTCGACAGGGCTTAGAGACCCAGTACTTC.

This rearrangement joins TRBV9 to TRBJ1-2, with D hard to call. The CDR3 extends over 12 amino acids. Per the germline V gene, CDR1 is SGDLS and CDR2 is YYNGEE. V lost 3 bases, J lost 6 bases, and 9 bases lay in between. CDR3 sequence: CASSASRDGYTF. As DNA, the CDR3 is TGTGCCAGCAGCGCGAGTCGGGATGGCTACACCTTC.

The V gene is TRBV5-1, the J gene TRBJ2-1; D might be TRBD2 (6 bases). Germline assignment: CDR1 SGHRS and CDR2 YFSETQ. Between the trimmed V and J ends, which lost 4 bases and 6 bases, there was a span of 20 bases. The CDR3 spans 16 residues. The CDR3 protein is CASSPREPRWANEQFF. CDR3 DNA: TGCGCCAGCAGCCCCCGGGAGCCCCGTTGGGCCAATGAGCAGTTCTTC.